This is a list of T cell receptor beta chains from one sample in a study of shared clonotypes between healthy human individuals. Using immunoSEQ multiplex PCR, the repertoire was profiled, and TCRdb retains in-frame clones only, with some absent. This sample has approximately 510,000 clones, with 79% found just once. Specimen: PBMCs. The origin of the receptors is a woman aged 40 to 49 in good health. Some clones in this sample may be carry-over from other donors' samples. Both conserved end residues are part of each CDR3. The D gene is left open where the match is weak. The size field is filled for only some rows; it gives once, few, many or a size class.

clone size: NA
J gene: TRBJ2-1
D gene: TRBD2
V gene: TRBV10-3
CDR3 DNA: TGTGCCATCAGTCGACTAGCGGAATACAATGAGCAGTTCTTC
CDR3 protein: CAISRLAEYNEQFF

clone size: NA
J gene: TRBJ2-1
D gene: TRBD2
V gene: TRBV19
CDR3 DNA: TGTGCTAGCGGGAGACTGAATGAGCAGTTCTTC
CDR3 protein: CASGRLNEQFF

clone size: few
J gene: TRBJ2-7
D gene: NA
V gene: TRBV11-2
CDR3 DNA: TGTGCCAGCAGACCATTAAGGGGTCGGGGACTCTCCTACGAGCAGTACTTC
CDR3 protein: CASRPLRGRGLSYEQYF

clone size: once
J gene: TRBJ2-1
D gene: NA
V gene: TRBV6-1
CDR3 DNA: TGTGCCACCTTTACCTTCGTCAATGAGCAGTTCTTC
CDR3 protein: CATFTFVNEQFF

clone size: few
J gene: TRBJ1-2
D gene: NA
V gene: TRBV7-2
CDR3 DNA: TGTGCCAGCAACCAACCCTTCCTGCGTTGGTATGGCTACACCTTC
CDR3 protein: CASNQPFLRWYGYTF

clone size: NA
J gene: TRBJ2-2
D gene: TRBD2
V gene: TRBV19
CDR3 DNA: TGTGCCAGTAGTATAGTCCCCGGACTAGCGACCTTCACCGGGGAGCTGTTTTTT
CDR3 protein: CASSIVPGLATFTGELFF

clone size: NA
J gene: TRBJ1-2
D gene: TRBD1
V gene: TRBV2
CDR3 DNA: TGTGCCAGCAGCTTCGACAGGGACCCCATCTATGGCTACACCTTC
CDR3 protein: CASSFDRDPIYGYTF

clone size: NA
J gene: TRBJ1-5
D gene: TRBD1
V gene: TRBV6-1
CDR3 DNA: TGTGCCAGCAGTGTACAGGGGTATAGCAATCAGCCCCAGCATTTT
CDR3 protein: CASSVQGYSNQPQHF

clone size: NA
J gene: TRBJ2-2
D gene: NA
V gene: TRBV18
CDR3 DNA: TGTGCCAGCTCTGGGACAATGAACACCGGGGAGCTGTTTTTT
CDR3 protein: CASSGTMNTGELFF

clone size: once
J gene: TRBJ2-3
D gene: TRBD2
V gene: TRBV7-2
CDR3 DNA: TGTGCCAGCAGCTTAGGGGGACTAGCGGGAAGCACAGATACGCAGTATTTT
CDR3 protein: CASSLGGLAGSTDTQYF

clone size: few
J gene: TRBJ2-1
D gene: TRBD2
V gene: TRBV29-1
CDR3 DNA: TGCAGCGGGAAACCGGGACTAGTTACCAATGAGCAGTTCTTC
CDR3 protein: CSGKPGLVTNEQFF

clone size: NA
J gene: TRBJ2-7
D gene: NA
V gene: TRBV5-4
CDR3 DNA: TGTGCCAGCAGCCCGGAGCCCATTCCAGGGGAGCAGTACTTC
CDR3 protein: CASSPEPIPGEQYF

clone size: NA
J gene: TRBJ2-2
D gene: NA
V gene: TRBV6-6
CDR3 DNA: TGTGCTACCCGGAGGAACACCGGGGAGCTGTTTTTT
CDR3 protein: CATRRNTGELFF

clone size: many
J gene: TRBJ1-1
D gene: NA
V gene: TRBV2
CDR3 DNA: TGTGCCAGCAGTGAAAATAGGGATTTAGTTGAAGCTTTCTTT
CDR3 protein: CASSENRDLVEAFF

clone size: NA
J gene: TRBJ2-5
D gene: NA
V gene: TRBV7-9
CDR3 DNA: TGTGCCAGCAGCCCCCTTGGAATAGGGCTCCAAGAGACCCAGTACTTC
CDR3 protein: CASSPLGIGLQETQYF

clone size: NA
J gene: TRBJ2-5
D gene: TRBD2
V gene: TRBV4-1
CDR3 DNA: TGCGCCAGCAGCCAAGTGTTCGGGAGGAAAGAGACCCAGTACTTC
CDR3 protein: CASSQVFGRKETQYF

clone size: NA
J gene: TRBJ2-5
D gene: TRBD2
V gene: TRBV4-1
CDR3 DNA: TGCGCCAGCAGCCAAAGCGGGAGGGGAGGGGAGACCCAGTACTTC
CDR3 protein: CASSQSGRGGETQYF